These T cell receptor beta chains were read from a single sample in a study of cytomegalovirus exposure and HLA in healthy donors. Using immunoSEQ multiplex PCR, the repertoire was profiled, and TCRdb retains in-frame clones only, with some absent. The data hold roughly 150,000 clones, with roughly 80% observed a single time. Sequences were obtained from PBMCs. These receptors were obtained from a female donor in good health and CMV-seronegative. Each CDR3 is given with its conserved first and last residue. D genes are given only for firm matches. Size tells how often a clone was seen (once, few, many) or the class of an expanded clone, and some rows leave it out.

-	-	TRBV15	TRBJ1-3	CATSRDWQAGNTIYF	TGTGCCACCAGCAGAGACTGGCAAGCTGGAAACACCATATATTTT
-	-	TRBV10-2	TRBJ1-5	CASSESGGANQPQHF	TGCGCCAGCAGTGAGTCCGGGGGGGCGAATCAGCCCCAGCATTTT
-	-	TRBV21-1	TRBJ2-3	CASSPNEAGTSTDTQYF	TGTGCCAGCAGCCCCAACGAAGCGGGGACTAGCACAGATACGCAGTATTTT
-	-	TRBV5-1	TRBJ2-1	CASSSTRADNEQFF	TGCGCCAGCAGCTCGACTAGGGCGGACAATGAGCAGTTCTTC
-	-	TRBV4-1	TRBJ1-5	CASSQDEFGVRRVQHF	TGCGCCAGCAGCCAAGATGAATTCGGGGTAAGGAGGGTCCAGCATTTT
few	TRBD1	TRBV28	TRBJ1-5	CASSGAGGSNQPQHF	TGTGCCAGCAGTGGGGCAGGGGGAAGCAATCAGCCCCAGCATTTT
few	-	TRBV6-1	TRBJ2-7	CASTSGFPPYEQYF	TGTGCCAGCACCTCGGGGTTCCCCCCCTACGAGCAGTACTTC
-	TRBD1	TRBV6-1	TRBJ1-2	CASTAARGQLGYTF	TGTGCCAGCACCGCTGCCAGGGGGCAACTGGGCTACACCTTC
-	TRBD2	TRBV13	TRBJ2-3	CASSSNLAGAIQDTQYF	TGTGCCAGCAGCTCTAATCTAGCGGGAGCTATCCAAGATACGCAGTATTTT
few	-	TRBV6-7	TRBJ2-7	CASTKRAGRISYEQYF	TGTGCCAGCACCAAACGCGCAGGGAGGATATCCTACGAGCAGTACTTC
-	-	TRBV18	TRBJ1-2	CASSPPQVGYGYTF	TGTGCCAGCTCACCACCGCAGGTGGGCTATGGCTACACCTTC
-	TRBD2	TRBV7-9	TRBJ2-7	CASSLGTSPLGEQYF	TGTGCCAGCAGCTTGGGGACTAGCCCATTGGGCGAGCAGTACTTC
-	TRBD2	TRBV29-1	TRBJ2-7	CSARILAGGAHEQYF	TGCAGCGCCAGAATCCTCGCGGGAGGAGCCCACGAGCAGTACTTC
-	-	TRBV19	TRBJ1-2	CASSIELEMNYGYTF	TGTGCCAGTAGTATAGAATTGGAGATGAACTATGGCTACACCTTC
-	-	TRBV27	TRBJ1-4	CASSRNPQGLNEKLFF	TGTGCCAGCAGCCGCAACCCACAGGGTCTGAATGAAAAACTGTTTTTT
-	-	TRBV7-2	TRBJ1-1	CASSRGQNTEAFF	TGTGCCAGCAGCCGGGGACAGAACACTGAAGCTTTCTTT
-	-	TRBV4-2	TRBJ2-5	CASSQALDPQETQYF	TGTGCCAGCAGCCAAGCTCTAGACCCCCAAGAGACCCAGTACTTC
-	-	TRBV4-3	TRBJ2-1	CASSQDLVGAARYNEQFF	TGCGCCAGCAGCCAAGATTTGGTGGGGGCGGCTCGGTATAATGAGCAGTTCTTC
-	TRBD2	TRBV7-3	TRBJ2-1	CASSPRAGGSYNEQFF	TGTGCCAGCAGCCCCCGGGCGGGGGGATCCTACAATGAGCAGTTCTTC
-	TRBD1	TRBV27	TRBJ1-2	CASSIRDRARDGYTF	TGTGCCAGCAGTATCCGGGACAGGGCCCGGGATGGCTACACCTTC
-	TRBD2	TRBV19	TRBJ2-3	CASSIAAGGTSTDTQYF	TGTGCCAGTAGTATAGCCGCGGGGGGGACTAGCACAGATACGCAGTATTTT